The sequence of this T cell receptor beta chain was determined in a study of T cell responses to AZD1222 COVID-19 vaccine. Whole-study findings and limits: Two doses of AZD1222 preceded a rise in Spike-specific TCR breadth and depth. Across spike, vaccine-associated CD4 TCRs were found, dominant at 160-218 and 743-854.

With regard to this clone: What it binds is not known.

Data came from immunoSEQ multiplex PCR; TCRdb stores just in-frame clones and leaves some out. The sample contains 70,000 to 85,000 clones, around four fifths of which appear only once. The specimen was peripheral blood, collected on day 0 of AZD1222 vaccination. The receptor was isolated from an adult in good health.

Written as DNA, the CDR3 is TGTGCCAGCAGTTCTCCCCTCTTCCCCGGGGGCCATGGCTACACCTTC. It translates to CASSSPLFPGGHGYTF. The rearrangement joins TRBV6-5 to TRBJ1-2, with D possibly matching TRBD1 (6 bases). V was pared by 4 bases and J by 6 bases, with 21 bases between. CDR1 is MNHEY and CDR2 is SVGAGI in the germline V gene. The CDR3 has 16 amino acids.